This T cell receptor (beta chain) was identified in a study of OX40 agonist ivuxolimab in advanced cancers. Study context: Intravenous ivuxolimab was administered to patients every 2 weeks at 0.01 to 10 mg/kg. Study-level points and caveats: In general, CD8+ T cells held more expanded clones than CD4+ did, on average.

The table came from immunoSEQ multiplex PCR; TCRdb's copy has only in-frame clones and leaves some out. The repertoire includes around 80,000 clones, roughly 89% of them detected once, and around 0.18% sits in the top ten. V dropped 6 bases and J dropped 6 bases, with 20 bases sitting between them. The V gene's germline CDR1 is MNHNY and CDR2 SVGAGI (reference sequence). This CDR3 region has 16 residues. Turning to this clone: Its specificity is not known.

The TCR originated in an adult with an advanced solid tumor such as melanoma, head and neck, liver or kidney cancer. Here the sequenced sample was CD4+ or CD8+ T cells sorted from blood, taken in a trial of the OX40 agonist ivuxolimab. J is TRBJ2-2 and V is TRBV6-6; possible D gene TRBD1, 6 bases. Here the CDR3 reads CASSLLGGVGAGELFF. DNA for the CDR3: TGTGCCAGCAGCCTACTTGGGGGCGTAGGGGCCGGGGAGCTGTTTTTT.